This T cell receptor beta chain was found in a study of blood T cell repertoires in COVID-19. Study information: PBMCs, B-cell-depleted T cells, or T cells were the source of the cDNA or gDNA that made up the material.

The V and J ends lost 5 bases and 0 bases respectively, with 11 bases between them. This CDR3 spans 15 amino acids. From germline, CDR1 is SNHLY and CDR2 FYNNEI. Original processing notes: Quantification of nucleated cells was approximated via reference gene primer amplification. Assay used: immunoSEQ multiplex PCR; TCRdb lists only in-frame clones, some missing. D and trimming come from the DNA, and the V and J calls and clone size come from that table. The table has about 270,000 clones, roughly 84% seen once. Source material: peripheral blood. This TCR was sampled from a woman younger than 35 with acute or convalescent COVID-19. The chain recombines TRBV2 with TRBJ1-3; D unresolved. CDR3 nucleotides: TGTGCCAGCAGTCCGCAAGTTAGCTCTGGAAACACCATATATTTT. This gives the protein CASSPQVSSGNTIYF.